This passage covers 15 T cell receptor beta chains from one sample sequenced in a study of shared clonotypes between healthy human individuals (dated by TCRdb to between 2020 and 2021). The receptor library was made with the immunoSEQ multiplex PCR assay. TCRdb limited this immuneACCESS table to in-frame rearrangements with V and J called. A share of clones is missing; checked studies link under half to unresolved V genes, and the rest is unexplained. The sample table records about 2 million clones; approximately 94% of these occur just once. The ten most abundant clones make up 1.2% of the sample. For the CD8 naive samples, CD45RO-negative cells were positively selected for CCR7, yielding a CD45RA+CCR7+ population from which TemRA cells were excluded. Sequenced sample: naive CD8+ T cells sorted from blood. In light of the paper, this sample's cell subset or site label describes: CD45RA+CCR7+. These receptors came from a man aged 18 to 35 in good health.

The chain has TRBV7-9 and TRBJ2-1; D ambiguous. The CDR3 is 17 amino acids. CDR1 and CDR2 (germline): SEHNR, FQNEAQ (reference sequence). Trimming shortened V by 1 base and J by 2 bases, and 15 bases separated the two germline ends. The CDR3 bases are TGTGCCAGCAGCTTAGGGGATGTAGCACTACCCTACAATGAGCAGTTCTTC. Translated, it gives CASSLGDVALPYNEQFF.

The rearrangement links TRBV5-5 to TRBJ1-5; TRBD1 matches at 9 bases. Germline V gene data show CDR1 as SGHKS and CDR2 as YYEKEE (reference sequence). The CDR3 has 18 residues. The trim removed 0 bases at V and 6 bases at J, leaving 13 bases unmatched. In DNA form, the CDR3 reads TGTGCCAGCAGCTTGGACGTATGGGGGACAGGGCAATCTCAGCCCCAGCATTTT. As protein: CASSLDVWGTGQSQPQHF.

The chain couples TRBV4-3 to TRBJ2-7; D gene uncertain. The length of the CDR3 is 15 residues. Germline CDR1 reads LGHNA; CDR2 reads YSLEER. V was clipped by 1 base and J by 2 bases, with 12 bases between them. The DNA for the CDR3 is TGCGCCAGCAGCCAAGGGAGAGGAGAACCCTACGAGCAGTACTTC. Amino acid sequence: CASSQGRGEPYEQYF.

Only one count was recorded for this clone. The same CDR3 arises from other DNA sequences in this sample as well. The V gene is TRBV7-9, the J gene TRBJ2-5, with D possibly TRBD1 on 6 matching bases. Germline CDR1 and CDR2: SEHNR and FQNEAQ (reference sequence). Trimming removed 5 bases from V and 2 bases from J, with 12 bases in between. This CDR3 region has 14 residues. This chain's CDR3 is CASSLVQGQETQYF. CDR3 coding DNA: TGTGCCAGCAGCCTGGTTCAGGGGCAAGAGACCCAGTACTTC.

J is TRBJ1-3 and V is TRBV7-9, with D perhaps matching TRBD1 (6 bases). CDR3 length: 14 amino acids. With 5 bases removed from V and 0 bases from J, the gap between germline ends came to 8 bases. The germline gives CDR1 SEHNR, CDR2 FQNEAQ (reference sequence). CDR3 bases: TGTGCCAGCAGCAAGGACAGCTCTGGAAACACCATATATTTT. It translates to CASSKDSSGNTIYF.

This CDR3 is CASSSRDRGHEQYF. CDR3 nucleotides: TGTGCCAGCAGCTCCCGGGACAGGGGACACGAGCAGTACTTC. The chain recombines TRBV7-6 with TRBJ2-7; 10 bases align to TRBD1. This CDR3 is 14 amino acids long. CDR1 and CDR2 (germline): SGHVS, FNYEAQ. V lost 4 bases, J lost 5 bases, and 5 bases stayed unmatched.

This clone was seen a single time. The chain links TRBV27 to TRBJ1-2; TRBD1 aligns across 9 bases. The CDR3 length is 17 residues. Germline CDR1 is MNHEY and CDR2 is SMNVEV (reference sequence). V was pared by 5 bases and J by 1 base, with 11 bases of the junction left unmatched. The CDR3 here is CASSTTGTGSLNYGYTF. The CDR3 DNA reads as TGTGCCAGCAGTACGACCGGGACAGGGAGCCTTAACTATGGCTACACCTTC.

This chain connects TRBV30 to TRBJ2-5; D remains ambiguous. V dropped 4 bases and J dropped 1 base, with 10 bases sitting between them. The CDR3 has 13 amino acids. Germline V gene lookup returns CDR1 GTSNPN and CDR2 SVGIG (reference sequence). CDR3 coding DNA: TGTGCCTGGAAAAACCCGTTCCAAGAGACCCAGTACTTC. Its protein product is CAWKNPFQETQYF. Combining the CDR3 with reference TRBV30 and TRBJ2-5 gives the whole variable domain SQTIHQWPATLVQPVGSPLSLECTVEGTSNPNLYWYRQAAGRGLQLLFYSVGIGQISSEVPQNLSASRPQDRQFILSSKKLLLSDSGFYLCAWKNPFQETQYFGPGTRLLVL.

V and J are TRBV7-2 and TRBJ1-2; weak D call: TRBD1 (6 bases). V shed 5 bases and J shed 8 bases, with 15 bases lying between them. Germline V gives CDR1 SGHTA, CDR2 FQGNSA. This CDR3 spans 13 amino acids. The CDR3 DNA sequence: TGTGCCAGCAGCCTCGGGACTGGGACAGGCTACACCTTC. Translating gives CASSLGTGTGYTF.

V is TRBV6-5 and J is TRBJ2-2; D not certain. Germline lookup yields CDR1 MNHEY and CDR2 SVGAGI. The CDR3 covers 14 residues. V gave up 2 bases and J gave up 6 bases, with 10 bases separating them. The CDR3 loop reads CASSYAPSAGELFF. The CDR3 DNA reads TGTGCCAGCAGTTACGCGCCGAGCGCCGGGGAGCTGTTTTTT.

V gene TRBV28 combines with J gene TRBJ1-5; tentative D call: TRBD1 (6 bases). This CDR3 spans 14 amino acids. The V and J ends lost 4 bases and 0 bases respectively, with 7 bases between them. The germline gives CDR1 MDHEN, CDR2 SYDVKM. DNA for the CDR3: TGTGCCAGCAGTTCACAGGGTAGCAATCAGCCCCAGCATTTT. Amino acids: CASSSQGSNQPQHF.

Comments on this clone: Other nucleotide sequences from this sample produce the same CDR3. In DNA, the CDR3 is TGTGCCAGCAGCTTAGGAGCGGACGAGCAGTACTTC. Its protein product is CASSLGADEQYF. The chain employs TRBV7-9 and TRBJ2-7, with a possible D match to TRBD2 (5 bases). This CDR3 has 12 amino acids. CDR1 is SEHNR and CDR2 is FQNEAQ in the germline V gene (reference sequence). With 1 base removed from V and 5 bases from J, the gap between germline ends came to 6 bases.

The chain combines TRBV15 with TRBJ2-7, with D perhaps assigned TRBD1 or TRBD2 (5 bases each). The CDR3 extends over 14 amino acids. The V end was cut by 6 bases, the J end by 6 bases, with 18 bases between. Looked up from germline, CDR1 is LNHNV and CDR2 is YYDKDF (reference sequence). In DNA, the CDR3 is TGTGCCACCAGGCCGGGACCTGAAAACTTCGAGCAGTACTTC. Its translation: CATRPGPENFEQYF.

The chain employs TRBV19 and TRBJ1-2; TRBD1 agrees at 7 bases. Germline V CDR1 and CDR2: LNHDA, SQIVND (reference sequence). CDR3 size: 14 residues. Trimming cost V 5 bases and J 4 bases; bases outside gene matches: 7. The CDR3 sequence: CASSAAGTVYGYTF. As DNA, the CDR3 is TGTGCCAGTAGTGCGGCCGGGACAGTCTATGGCTACACCTTC.

V usage is TRBV11-2 and J usage is TRBJ1-2, with a possible D match to TRBD1 (5 bases). Germline assignment: CDR1 SGHAT and CDR2 FQNNGV. The CDR3 consists of 15 residues. V was cut by 5 bases and J by 4 bases, with 17 bases left in between. DNA for the CDR3: TGTGCCAGCAGCCCGCCTTCGGGGGACTTCTATGGCTACACCTTC. This encodes CASSPPSGDFYGYTF.